This T cell receptor beta chain originates from a study of blood T cell repertoires in COVID-19. Study-wide context: Sample material is recorded as cDNA or gDNA derived from T cells, B-cell-depleted T cells, or PBMCs.

This clone came up a few times. Assay used: immunoSEQ multiplex PCR; TCRdb lists only in-frame clones, some missing. The data hold about 310,000 clones, with around 91% observed a single time. Cohort 3 recovery required two negative PCRs, clearance, or symptom resolution. The clonotype was recovered from a middle-aged woman who had recovered from COVID-19. The sample taken for sequencing was PBMCs or T cells enriched from blood (not recorded which).

The CDR3 protein is CASSLSGGGNEQYF. The CDR3 nucleotides are TGTGCCAGCAGTTTATCAGGGGGCGGGAACGAGCAGTACTTC. The chain couples TRBV28 to TRBJ2-7; 8 bases line up with TRBD1. CDR3 length equals 14 residues. Germline assignment: CDR1 MDHEN and CDR2 SYDVKM. V lost 1 base to trimming and J lost 5 bases; unmatched junction nucleotides: 4.